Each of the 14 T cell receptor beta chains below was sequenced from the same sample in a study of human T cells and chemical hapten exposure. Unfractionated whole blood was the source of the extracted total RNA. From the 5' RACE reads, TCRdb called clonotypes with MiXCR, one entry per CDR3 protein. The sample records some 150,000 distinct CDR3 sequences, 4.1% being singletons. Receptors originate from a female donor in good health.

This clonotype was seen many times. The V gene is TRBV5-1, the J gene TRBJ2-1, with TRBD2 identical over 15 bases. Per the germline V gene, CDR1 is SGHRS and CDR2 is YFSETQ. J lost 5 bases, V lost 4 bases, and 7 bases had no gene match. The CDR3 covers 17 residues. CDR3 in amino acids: CASSPGLAGGLDNEQFF. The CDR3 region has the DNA TGCGCCAGCAGCCCCGGACTAGCGGGGGGGCTGGACAATGAGCAGTTCTTC.

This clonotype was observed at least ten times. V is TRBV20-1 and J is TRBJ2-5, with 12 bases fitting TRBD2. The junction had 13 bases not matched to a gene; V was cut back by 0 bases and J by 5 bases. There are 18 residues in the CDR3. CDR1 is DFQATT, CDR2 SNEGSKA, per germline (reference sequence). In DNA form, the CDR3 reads TGCAGTGCTAGAGATTCAGAGCCTAGCGGGGGGGTCGGGGAGACCCAGTACTTC. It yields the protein CSARDSEPSGGVGETQYF.

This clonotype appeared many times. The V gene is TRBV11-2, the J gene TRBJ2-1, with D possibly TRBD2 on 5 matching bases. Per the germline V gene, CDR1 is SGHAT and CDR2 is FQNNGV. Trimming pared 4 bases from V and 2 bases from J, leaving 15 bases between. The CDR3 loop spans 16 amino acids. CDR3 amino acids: CASSSQSSPAYNEQFF. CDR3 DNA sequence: TGTGCCAGCAGCTCCCAATCTAGCCCAGCCTACAATGAGCAGTTCTTC.

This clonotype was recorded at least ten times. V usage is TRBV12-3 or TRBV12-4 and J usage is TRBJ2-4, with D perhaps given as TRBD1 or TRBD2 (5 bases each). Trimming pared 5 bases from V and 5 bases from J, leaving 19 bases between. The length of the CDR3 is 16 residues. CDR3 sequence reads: CASSPRWGPKQNIQYF. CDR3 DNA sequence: TGTGCCAGCAGTCCCCGCTGGGGACCCAAACAAAACATTCAGTACTTC.

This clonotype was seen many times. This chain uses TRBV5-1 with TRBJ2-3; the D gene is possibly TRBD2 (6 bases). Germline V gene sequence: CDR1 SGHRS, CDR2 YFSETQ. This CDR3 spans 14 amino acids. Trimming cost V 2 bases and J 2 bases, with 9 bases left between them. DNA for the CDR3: TGCGCCAGCAGCTTAGTAGCGGACACAGATACGCAGTATTTT. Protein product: CASSLVADTDTQYF.

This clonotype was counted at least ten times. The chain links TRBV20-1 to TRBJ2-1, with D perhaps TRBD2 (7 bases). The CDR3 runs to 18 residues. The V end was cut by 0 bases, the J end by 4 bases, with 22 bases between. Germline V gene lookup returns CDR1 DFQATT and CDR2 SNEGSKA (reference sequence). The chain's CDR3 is CSARDFGVGGAGYNEQFF. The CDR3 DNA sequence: TGCAGTGCTAGAGATTTTGGTGTGGGGGGGGCAGGATACAATGAGCAGTTCTTC.

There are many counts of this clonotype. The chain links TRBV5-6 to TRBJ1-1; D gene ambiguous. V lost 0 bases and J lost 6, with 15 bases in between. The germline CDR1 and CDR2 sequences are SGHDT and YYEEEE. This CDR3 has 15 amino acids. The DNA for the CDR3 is TGTGCCAGCAGCTTGGTGGACGTCATCGAGTCTGAAGCTTTCTTT. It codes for CASSLVDVIESEAFF.

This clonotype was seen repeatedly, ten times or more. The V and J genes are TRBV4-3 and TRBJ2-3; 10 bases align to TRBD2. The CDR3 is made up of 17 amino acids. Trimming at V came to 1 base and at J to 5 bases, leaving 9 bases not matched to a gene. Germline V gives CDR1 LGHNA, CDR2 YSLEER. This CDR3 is CASSQGRSGGVRDTQYF. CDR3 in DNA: TGCGCCAGCAGCCAAGGGCGGAGCGGGGGGGTGAGAGATACGCAGTATTTT.

This CDR3 is CASGQDSYYGYTF. The CDR3, as DNA: TGTGCCAGCGGACAGGATTCGTACTATGGCTACACCTTC. This rearrangement joins TRBV12-3 or TRBV12-4 to TRBJ1-2; 7 positions agree with TRBD1. With 8 bases clipped from V and 3 bases from J, the junction kept 6 bases outside the gene matches. CDR3 length equals 13 residues.

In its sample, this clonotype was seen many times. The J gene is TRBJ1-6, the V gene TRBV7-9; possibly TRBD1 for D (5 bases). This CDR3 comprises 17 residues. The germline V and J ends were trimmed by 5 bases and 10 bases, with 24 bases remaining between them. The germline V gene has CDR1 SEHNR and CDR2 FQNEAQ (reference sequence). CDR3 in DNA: TGTGCCAGCAGCCCCCCGTCGGGGATGGGGGTGGGATCACCCCTCCACTTT. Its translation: CASSPPSGMGVGSPLHF.

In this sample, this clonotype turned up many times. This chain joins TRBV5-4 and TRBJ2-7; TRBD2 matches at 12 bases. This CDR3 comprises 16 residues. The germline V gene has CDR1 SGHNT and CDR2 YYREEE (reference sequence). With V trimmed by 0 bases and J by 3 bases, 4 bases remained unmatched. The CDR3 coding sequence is TGTGCCAGCAGCTTGGTGGCGACTAGCGGGGGCTACGAGCAGTACTTC. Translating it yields CASSLVATSGGYEQYF.

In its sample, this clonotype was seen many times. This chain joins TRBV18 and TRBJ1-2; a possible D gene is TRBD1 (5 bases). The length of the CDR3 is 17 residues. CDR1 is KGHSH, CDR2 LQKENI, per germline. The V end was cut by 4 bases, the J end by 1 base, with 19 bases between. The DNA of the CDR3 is TGTGCCAGCTCACGCCGGGTTCAGGGCGATGATAACTATGGCTACACCTTC. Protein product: CASSRRVQGDDNYGYTF.

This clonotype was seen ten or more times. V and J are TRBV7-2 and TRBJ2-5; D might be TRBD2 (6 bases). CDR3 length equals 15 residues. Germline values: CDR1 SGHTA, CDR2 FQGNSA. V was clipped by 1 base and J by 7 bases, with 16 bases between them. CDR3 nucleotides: TGTGCCAGCAGCTTAGTGGAGGGGTTTGTGGGGACCCAGTACTTC. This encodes CASSLVEGFVGTQYF.

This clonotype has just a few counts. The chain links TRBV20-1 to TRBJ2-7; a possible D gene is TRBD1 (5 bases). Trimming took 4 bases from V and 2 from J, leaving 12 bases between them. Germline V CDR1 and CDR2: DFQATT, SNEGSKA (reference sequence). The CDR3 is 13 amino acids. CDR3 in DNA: TGCAGTGCTACAAACGACAGAGCCTACGAGCAGTACTTC. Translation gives CSATNDRAYEQYF.